The present TCR beta chain was sequenced within a study of T cells in Graves' hyperthyroidism and ophthalmopathy. Study-wide results and limits: A model of 13 V-J features distinguished ophthalmopathy from stable hyperthyroidism.

The TCR beta CDR3 regions underwent amplification using RNA transcripts as the source. HTBI primers were employed in a first-round RT-PCR of the TCR CDR3. One entry per CDR3 protein results from TCRdb running MiXCR on the multiplex PCR reads. This table has about 540,000 distinct CDR3 sequences, more than 45% appearing once. To note about this clonotype: The antigen is not known.

This CDR3 region has 14 residues. The germline gives CDR1 SNHLY, CDR2 FYNNEI. V lost 5 bases and J lost 5; bases outside the gene matches: 6. The genes are TRBV2 and TRBJ2-7, with 10 bases that match TRBD1. The clonotype was recovered from a woman between 18 and 29 years old with Graves' hyperthyroidism. Sequenced sample: peripheral blood or thyroid tissue (not recorded which). The CDR3 region has the DNA TGTGCCAGCAGTTTCGGGACAGGGGACAACGAGCAGTACTTC. Protein sequence: CASSFGTGDNEQYF. Full variable domain (missing parts from reference TRBV2 and TRBJ2-7): EPEVTQTPSHQVTQMGQEVILRCVPISNHLYFYWYRQILGQKVEFLVSFYNNEISEKSEIFDDQFSVERPDGSNFTLKIRSTKLEDSAMYFCASSFGTGDNEQYFGPGTRLTVT.